This TCR beta chain was recovered during a study of Graves' ophthalmopathy and Graves' hyperthyroidism. Regarding the study as a whole: The majority of expanded thyroid clonotypes above 0.001 frequency also occurred in blood.

This clonotype was recorded many times. The antigen is undetermined. None of the included patients had other autoimmune diseases, uncontrolled infections, pregnancy or lactation, as these led to exclusion. Reliance was placed on clinical symptoms, serum thyroxine, TRAb, thyroid ultrasound and orbital computed tomography for diagnosis. The source of the PBMCs was approximately 10 ml of fresh peripheral blood. RNA transcripts were the source from which TCR beta CDR3 regions were amplified. HTBI-primed RT-PCR formed the first round, and a multiplex PCR formed the second. TCRdb re-derived calls from the multiplex PCR reads in MiXCR, one entry per CDR3 protein. Seen here are roughly 350,000 distinct CDR3 sequences, about a sixth observed once, and the top ten hold 2.4%. Germline CDR1 is SGHRS and CDR2 is YFSETQ. J gave up 7 bases and V 0 bases, and 7 bases lay outside the gene matches. This CDR3 spans 15 amino acids.

The chain links TRBV5-1 to TRBJ1-1; TRBD1 agrees at 9 bases. The material sequenced was peripheral blood. The TCR originated in an adult woman with stable Graves' hyperthyroidism. CDR3 sequence: CASSLAGTGTDEAFF. As DNA, the CDR3 is TGCGCCAGCAGCTTGGCGGGGACAGGGACCGATGAAGCTTTCTTT.